This T cell receptor (beta chain) was identified in a study of T-cell reconstitution after alpha-beta-depleted transplantation in children. Unique molecular identifiers were used to barcode this TCRbeta library. TCRdb reprocessed the PCR reads with MiXCR, giving one entry per CDR3 protein. The data hold around 500,000 distinct CDR3 sequences, with under 15% observed a single time. Germline-derived CDR1 and CDR2 are MNHEY and SVGEGT. The ends were cut back, 0 bases at V and 3 bases at J, with 26 bases in the middle. The CDR3 totals 20 residues. This clonotype appeared a few times. This rearrangement joins TRBV6-2 or TRBV6-3 to TRBJ2-5, with D perhaps TRBD1 (5 bases). The clonotype was recovered from a human donor who donated a stem cell graft to a child with combined immunodeficiency. Sequenced here: PBMCs from the stem cell graft donor, sampled from the stem cell graft. The chain's CDR3 is CASSYSPRQYFPRSEETQYF. The CDR3 DNA reads TGTGCCAGCAGTTACTCGCCGCGACAGTACTTCCCTAGGTCGGAAGAGACCCAGTACTTC.